The T cell receptor beta chain described here comes from a study of tumor-infiltrating lymphocytes in localized non-small cell lung cancer. Findings and limits, study-wide: Technical variation could not be separated from intratumor heterogeneity here.

Measured with immunoSEQ multiplex PCR; TCRdb has only the in-frame clones, and not every one. Among thousands of clones listed, approximately 85% were seen once. As to this clone: The antigen is unknown.

The germline V gene has CDR1 ENHRY and CDR2 SYGVKD. V lost 9 bases, J lost 8 bases, and 20 bases lay in between. The CDR3 is 14 amino acids. The sequenced material came from uninvolved lung tissue not adjacent to the tumor. The TCR originated in a human donor with non-small cell lung cancer. V is TRBV10-3 and J is TRBJ2-1; a possible D gene is TRBD2 (6 bases). DNA for the CDR3: TGTGCCATTTCGACTAGAGGGTTGATGGATGAGCAGTTCTTC. It is translated as CAISTRGLMDEQFF.